This T cell receptor beta chain came from a study of T-cell memory formation after mild COVID-19. About the research overall: The study found TCR clusters largely donor specific.

Each CDR3 protein gets one entry after TCRdb re-called the 5' RACE reads with MiXCR. The data contain a few hundred thousand distinct CDR3 sequences, 21% of them singletons. CDR3 length equals 17 residues. The germline V gene encodes CDR1 KGHDR and CDR2 SFDVKD. V lost 4 bases to trimming and J lost 3 bases; unmatched junction nucleotides: 7. Findings and caveats of the study: Among contracting clones, CD4+ were mainly CM/EM and CD8+ enriched in EMRA.

A word on this clonotype: Its matching antigen is unknown.

The chain joins TRBV24-1 to TRBJ2-7, with 14 bases that match TRBD2. The origin of this receptor is an adult woman who had mild COVID-19 (a few samples of this study predate the infection). Cell type and time point are not known. The sample consisted of PBMCs or a T cell subset sorted from them (not recorded which). CDR3 protein: CATSDGRGTSGSYEQYF. In nucleotides, the CDR3 is TGTGCCACCAGTGACGGACGCGGGACTAGCGGGAGCTACGAGCAGTACTTC.